This TCR beta chain was identified in a study of blood T cells in healthy people across ages. Study conclusions and caveats: Observed TCR beta diversity showed a strong correlation with the percentage of naive T cells as measured by flow cytometry.

Trimming took 0 bases from V and 3 from J, leaving 10 bases between them. The CDR3 runs 14 residues. CDR1 is SGHRS and CDR2 is YFSETQ in the germline V gene. Next came a second PCR, run for about 6 to 11 cycles, which used a sample-barcoded 5' primer along with a J-beta primer mix. No fewer than 3 million CDR3-containing paired-end reads came from each sample. TCRdb fed the 5' RACE reads into MiXCR, producing one record per CDR3 protein. The table has about 650,000 distinct CDR3 sequences, around 50% seen once. The sample holds a few counts of this clonotype. Its antigen is unknown. V and J are TRBV5-1 and TRBJ2-7; D is unclear. The sequenced sample was blood. The clonotype was recovered from a woman older than 75 in good health. For the CDR3, the DNA is TGCGCCAGCAGCTTGGTCGCGGCACACTACGAGCAGTACTTC. It specifies CASSLVAAHYEQYF.